One sample yielded the 5 T cell receptor beta chains listed below, sequenced in a study of cytomegalovirus exposure and HLA in healthy donors. A multiplex PCR was run with 60 Vbeta primers and 13 Jbeta primers. Clones were sequenced by immunoSEQ multiplex PCR, and TCRdb holds only the in-frame ones, with some missing. The repertoire holds under 200,000 clones, approximately 80% seen once, with 8% to 10% in the top ten. The specimen was PBMCs. The receptors stem from a male donor in good health and CMV-seropositive.

V is TRBV5-1 and J is TRBJ1-1, with unresolved D. V lost 4 bases, J lost 2 bases, and 12 bases lay in between. The CDR3 spans 14 residues. Germline V gives CDR1 SGHRS, CDR2 YFSETQ. CDR3 DNA: TGCGCCAGCAGCAGGCGGGAGGGTAACACTGAAGCTTTCTTT. Amino acid sequence: CASSRREGNTEAFF. Complete variable domain (other parts from reference TRBV5-1 and TRBJ1-1): KAGVTQTPRYLIKTRGQQVTLSCSPISGHRSVSWYQQTPGQGLQFLFEYFSETQRNKGNFPGRFSGRQFSNSRSEMNVSTLELGDSALYLCASSRREGNTEAFFGQGTRLTVV.

The CDR3 nucleotides are TGTGCCAGCAGCCCGCCCACGTTCGGGGAAAAACTGTTTTTT. Encoded protein: CASSPPTFGEKLFF. The chain combines TRBV28 with TRBJ1-4, with D uncertain. The germline CDR1 and CDR2 sequences are MDHEN and SYDVKM. V lost 6 bases, J lost 8 bases, and 16 bases lay in between. The CDR3 has 14 residues.

This chain uses TRBV5-4 with TRBJ2-1; 9 bases match TRBD2. The CDR3 runs 15 residues. J was trimmed by 7 bases and V by 0 bases; bases with no gene match: 5. CDR1 is SGHNT, CDR2 YYREEE, per germline (reference sequence). CDR3 sequence: CASSLAGSGSNEQFF. The CDR3 DNA reads TGTGCCAGCAGCTTGGCGGGTAGCGGGAGTAATGAGCAGTTCTTC.

This chain connects TRBV6-1 to TRBJ2-7; TRBD1 agrees at 12 bases. CDR3 size: 15 residues. Trimming removed 6 bases from V and 0 bases from J; junction bases left unmatched: 3. The germline CDR1 and CDR2 sequences are MNHNS and SASEGT. The DNA of the CDR3 is TGTGCCAGCAGACCGGGACAGGGGGCCTCCTACGAGCAGTACTTC. It translates to CASRPGQGASYEQYF.

This clone was seen only once. The rearrangement joins TRBV14 to TRBJ2-7, with TRBD2 matching 7 bases. V gave up 0 bases and J gave up 4 bases; unmatched junction bases: 6. Looked up from germline, CDR1 is SGHDN and CDR2 is FVKESK. This CDR3 has 15 amino acids. The CDR3 DNA is TGTGCCAGCAGCCAAGATTGGGGGGGTAGGTACGAGCAGTACTTC. Translated, it gives CASSQDWGGRYEQYF. The full variable domain, completed using reference TRBV14 and TRBJ2-7, is EAGVTQFPSHSVIEKGQTVTLRCDPISGHDNLYWYRRVMGKEIKFLLHFVKESKQDESGMPNNRFLAERTGGTYSTLKVQPAELEDSGVYFCASSQDWGGRYEQYFGPGTRLTVT.